This is a list of T cell receptor beta chains from one sample in a study of T cell responses to AZD1222 COVID-19 vaccine. The repertoire was sequenced with immunoSEQ multiplex PCR; TCRdb's copy has only in-frame clones and lacks some. The sample includes roughly 170,000 clones, about nine tenths seen only once; the top ten take about 2.6%. The material was peripheral blood, obtained on day 0 of AZD1222 vaccination. The receptors were sampled from an adult in good health. Both conserved end residues are part of each CDR3. The D gene is left open where the match is weak. Rows give clone size only sometimes, using once, few, many, or a class for an expanded clone.

D: TRBD1; V: TRBV9; J: TRBJ1-4; size: NA; DNA: TGTGCCAGCAGCTCACGTCCCGGGACAGGGGGTGGTAATGAAAAACTGTTTTTT; CDR3: CASSSRPGTGGGNEKLFF
D: TRBD1; V: TRBV7-9; J: TRBJ1-2; size: NA; DNA: TGTGCCAGCAGCTTGACACAGGGGGAGTCGCGTGGCTACACCTTC; CDR3: CASSLTQGESRGYTF
D: NA; V: TRBV12-2; J: TRBJ2-2; size: NA; DNA: TGTGCAAGTCGCTTACAACCCGGGGAGCTGTTTTTT; CDR3: CASRLQPGELFF
D: NA; V: TRBV5-4; J: TRBJ2-5; size: NA; DNA: TGTGCCAGCAGCTCCATGGACACGGGGGAGACCCAGTACTTC; CDR3: CASSSMDTGETQYF
D: NA; V: TRBV7-9; J: TRBJ1-4; size: NA; DNA: TGTGCCAGCAGCGCAGGGGCTACTAATGAAAAACTGTTTTTT; CDR3: CASSAGATNEKLFF
D: NA; V: TRBV6-5; J: TRBJ1-5; size: once; DNA: TGTGCCAGCAGTAGGATTGGTAGCAATCAGCCCCAGCATTTT; CDR3: CASSRIGSNQPQHF
D: NA; V: TRBV30; J: TRBJ1-2; size: NA; DNA: TGTGCCTGGAGGGCGGGGCTGTATAATGGCTACACCTTC; CDR3: CAWRAGLYNGYTF
D: TRBD1; V: TRBV3-1/TRBV3-2; J: TRBJ2-7; size: NA; DNA: TGTGCCAGCAGCCAAGATATAACAGGGGCGGACGAGCAGTACTTC; CDR3: CASSQDITGADEQYF
D: TRBD1; V: TRBV19; J: TRBJ2-1; size: NA; DNA: TGTGCCAGTGGGGGACAGGTCAATGAGCAGTTCTTC; CDR3: CASGGQVNEQFF
D: TRBD1; V: TRBV9; J: TRBJ2-1; size: NA; DNA: TGTGCCAGCAGCGGGGTTTTAGGGGGCGTCCCATCGTCCTACAATGAGCAGTTCTTC; CDR3: CASSGVLGGVPSSYNEQFF
D: TRBD1; V: TRBV5-5; J: TRBJ1-6; size: NA; DNA: TGTGCCAGCAGCGCGGGACAGGGGTCTTCACCCCTCCACTTT; CDR3: CASSAGQGSSPLHF
D: TRBD1; V: TRBV15; J: TRBJ1-4; size: few; DNA: TGTGCCACCAGCAGAGATCGAAGCGGGACAGGGGCTGAAAAACTGTTTTTT; CDR3: CATSRDRSGTGAEKLFF
D: TRBD1; V: TRBV11-2; J: TRBJ2-1; size: NA; DNA: TGTGCCAGCAGCCCTACAGGGGCGAACTACAATGAGCAGTTCTTC; CDR3: CASSPTGANYNEQFF
D: NA; V: TRBV7-2; J: TRBJ2-4; size: NA; DNA: TGTGCCAGCAGCTCCCCCGGGAACATTCAGTACTTC; CDR3: CASSSPGNIQYF
D: TRBD2; V: TRBV9; J: TRBJ2-3; size: NA; DNA: TGTGCCAGCAGCGTCGGGGGGGCCGGGTTGTCAGATACGCAGTATTTT; CDR3: CASSVGGAGLSDTQYF
D: NA; V: TRBV18; J: TRBJ2-1; size: NA; DNA: TGTGCCAGCTCACCTACCGTGCTGGTTGAGCAGTTCTTC; CDR3: CASSPTVLVEQFF
D: TRBD1; V: TRBV6-2/TRBV6-3; J: TRBJ2-1; size: NA; DNA: TGTGCCAGCAGTTACCCAACAGGGGAGACTAACGACCTTAGCTCCTACAATGAGCAGTTCTTC; CDR3: CASSYPTGETNDLSSYNEQFF
D: NA; V: TRBV2; J: TRBJ1-1; size: NA; DNA: TGTGTCAGCAGTGGGGGCCAGGGGATCACTGAAGCTTTCTTT; CDR3: CVSSGGQGITEAFF
D: NA; V: TRBV27; J: TRBJ2-4; size: NA; DNA: TGTGCCAGCAGTTTTGCGGGGTCCAAAAACATTCAGTACTTC; CDR3: CASSFAGSKNIQYF
D: TRBD2; V: TRBV16; J: TRBJ2-7; size: few; DNA: TGTGCCAGCAGCCAAGCTCAGGCGGGAGGGCAGTACTTC; CDR3: CASSQAQAGGQYF
D: NA; V: TRBV9; J: TRBJ2-2; size: NA; DNA: TGTGCCAGCACCAAGACGGATACCGGGGAGCTGTTTTTT; CDR3: CASTKTDTGELFF
D: NA; V: TRBV5-4; J: TRBJ1-2; size: few; DNA: TGTGCCAGCAGCGAGCTGACAGATAACTATGGCTACACCTTC; CDR3: CASSELTDNYGYTF
D: NA; V: TRBV3-1/TRBV3-2; J: TRBJ2-7; size: once; DNA: TGTGCCAGCAGCCAAGAAGGCCGCTCCTACGAGCAGTACTTC; CDR3: CASSQEGRSYEQYF
D: NA; V: TRBV12-3/TRBV12-4; J: TRBJ2-7; size: NA; DNA: TGTGCCAGCAGTTGGTCAGGGAGCTACGAGCAGTACTTC; CDR3: CASSWSGSYEQYF
D: TRBD2; V: TRBV30; J: TRBJ2-3; size: NA; DNA: TGTGCCTGGAGTCTCGGTGGCGGGGGGGCTAGCGGTACGCAGTATTTT; CDR3: CAWSLGGGGASGTQYF
D: TRBD2; V: TRBV25-1; J: TRBJ2-3; size: NA; DNA: TGTGCCAGCAGTGCTGCAGCGGGGGCTGGCACAGATACGCAGTATTTT; CDR3: CASSAAAGAGTDTQYF
D: TRBD1; V: TRBV19; J: TRBJ1-2; size: NA; DNA: TGTGCCACCCAGGGGGGCGGCGGCTACACCTTC; CDR3: CATQGGGGYTF
D: TRBD2; V: TRBV7-2; J: TRBJ2-3; size: NA; DNA: TGTGCCAGCAGCTTAGCCCTAGCGGGGGGTGGGGATACGCAGTATTTT; CDR3: CASSLALAGGGDTQYF
D: NA; V: TRBV4-1; J: TRBJ2-3; size: NA; DNA: TGCGCCAGCAGCCCCCCGGGCACAGATACGCAGTATTTT; CDR3: CASSPPGTDTQYF
D: NA; V: TRBV7-9; J: TRBJ1-2; size: once; DNA: TGTGCCAGCAGCTTCGCCGGCAGGGCGGACAACTATGGCTACACCTTC; CDR3: CASSFAGRADNYGYTF
D: NA; V: TRBV19; J: TRBJ2-7; size: NA; DNA: TGTGCCAGTAGTATCACGGGGGACTCCTACGAGCAGTACTTC; CDR3: CASSITGDSYEQYF
D: NA; V: TRBV18; J: TRBJ2-5; size: NA; DNA: TGTGCCAGCTCACCATCGGAGACCCAGTACTTC; CDR3: CASSPSETQYF
D: NA; V: TRBV27; J: TRBJ1-5; size: NA; DNA: TGTGCCAGCAGTTTATCGGGGGGGGTCACAAATCAGCCCCAGCATTTT; CDR3: CASSLSGGVTNQPQHF
D: NA; V: TRBV19; J: TRBJ1-1; size: NA; DNA: TGTGCCAGTAGTATATCGACAGTAAACACTGAAGCTTTCTTT; CDR3: CASSISTVNTEAFF
D: NA; V: TRBV5-5; J: TRBJ1-3; size: NA; DNA: TGTGCCAGCAGCCCGGACACGGACACCATATATTTT; CDR3: CASSPDTDTIYF
D: NA; V: TRBV7-2; J: TRBJ2-1; size: NA; DNA: TGTGCCAGCAGCCCGCCGGCAGGGTCCTACAATGAGCAGTTCTTC; CDR3: CASSPPAGSYNEQFF
D: NA; V: TRBV27; J: TRBJ1-5; size: NA; DNA: TGTGCCAGCAGGGGAGGGCTCGGCAATCAGCCCCAGCATTTT; CDR3: CASRGGLGNQPQHF
D: NA; V: TRBV15; J: TRBJ2-7; size: NA; DNA: TGTGCCACCAGCAGAGATGCCGGGGCTAGGGGAACCTACGAGCAGTACTTC; CDR3: CATSRDAGARGTYEQYF
D: NA; V: TRBV21-1; J: TRBJ1-6; size: NA; DNA: TGTGCCAGCAGCGACGGGACAGGTAGGGCCTTTAATTCACCCCTCCACTTT; CDR3: CASSDGTGRAFNSPLHF
D: NA; V: TRBV3-1/TRBV3-2; J: TRBJ1-6; size: NA; DNA: TGTGCCAGCAGCCAGTCGGACAGAGACTCACCCCTCCACTTT; CDR3: CASSQSDRDSPLHF
D: NA; V: TRBV9; J: TRBJ1-3; size: NA; DNA: TGTGCCAGCAGCGACCAGGGTGGGGGAAACACCATATATTTT; CDR3: CASSDQGGGNTIYF
D: NA; V: TRBV7-3; J: TRBJ1-1; size: once; DNA: TGTGCCAGCAGCTCGGGTCTGCTCCGGGACAAGAACACTGAAGCTTTCTTT; CDR3: CASSSGLLRDKNTEAFF
D: NA; V: TRBV28; J: TRBJ1-5; size: NA; DNA: TGTGCCAGCAGACAGTCAGGGGCGGGGGGCAATCAGCCCCAGCATTTT; CDR3: CASRQSGAGGNQPQHF
D: NA; V: TRBV10-2; J: TRBJ2-3; size: NA; DNA: TGCGCCAGCAGTGAGGGCGCCCCCACAGATACGCAGTATTTT; CDR3: CASSEGAPTDTQYF
D: NA; V: TRBV9; J: TRBJ2-5; size: NA; DNA: TGTGCCAGCAGCGTAGTATTGGGAGAGACCCAGTACTTC; CDR3: CASSVVLGETQYF
D: NA; V: TRBV7-9; J: TRBJ1-2; size: NA; DNA: NA; CDR3: CASSLAFAQGTF
D: NA; V: TRBV7-9; J: TRBJ1-1; size: NA; DNA: TGTGCCAGCAGCTTAACGCGGAACACTGAAGCTTTCTTT; CDR3: CASSLTRNTEAFF
D: NA; V: TRBV3-1/TRBV3-2; J: TRBJ1-1; size: NA; DNA: TGTGCCAGCAGCCCGCCCGGGGTATTGAACACTGAAGCTTTCTTT; CDR3: CASSPPGVLNTEAFF
D: NA; V: TRBV5-1; J: TRBJ1-1; size: NA; DNA: TGCGCCAGCAGCTCGCAGAGGGACACTGAAGCTTTCTTT; CDR3: CASSSQRDTEAFF
D: NA; V: TRBV9; J: TRBJ2-7; size: NA; DNA: TGTGCCAGCAGCGTGAGGGGGGAAGGTAGCGAGCAGTACTTC; CDR3: CASSVRGEGSEQYF
D: TRBD2; V: TRBV29-1; J: TRBJ2-1; size: NA; DNA: TGCAGCGTTGAAGATCCCCGGGCTAGCGGGGGCCTCTCCTACAATGAGCAGTTCTTC; CDR3: CSVEDPRASGGLSYNEQFF
D: NA; V: TRBV5-6; J: TRBJ1-5; size: NA; DNA: TGTGCCAGCAGCTTGGTAGGACAGAACAATCAGCCCCAGCATTTT; CDR3: CASSLVGQNNQPQHF
D: NA; V: TRBV5-1; J: TRBJ2-5; size: NA; DNA: TGCGCCAGCAGCCCGTCCTCTCATGGCCAAGAGACCCAGTACTTC; CDR3: CASSPSSHGQETQYF
D: NA; V: TRBV19; J: TRBJ1-5; size: NA; DNA: TGTGCCAGTAGTATGTTTGCAGGGGTCAATCAGCCCCAGCATTTT; CDR3: CASSMFAGVNQPQHF
D: NA; V: TRBV7-2; J: TRBJ1-6; size: NA; DNA: TGTGCCAGCAGCGGCAAGACAGAAAGTTATAATTCACCCCTCCACTTT; CDR3: CASSGKTESYNSPLHF
D: TRBD2; V: TRBV3-1/TRBV3-2; J: TRBJ2-1; size: NA; DNA: TGTGCCAGCAGCCCACTGTACGCGGGGGGGTACAATGAGCAGTTCTTC; CDR3: CASSPLYAGGYNEQFF
D: NA; V: TRBV29-1; J: TRBJ1-2; size: NA; DNA: TGCAGCGTTGTGGTGGCAGTCTATGGCTACACCTTC; CDR3: CSVVVAVYGYTF
D: NA; V: TRBV9; J: TRBJ1-1; size: NA; DNA: TGTGCCAGCAGCCTCGGGACCTTAAACACTGAAGCTTTCTTT; CDR3: CASSLGTLNTEAFF